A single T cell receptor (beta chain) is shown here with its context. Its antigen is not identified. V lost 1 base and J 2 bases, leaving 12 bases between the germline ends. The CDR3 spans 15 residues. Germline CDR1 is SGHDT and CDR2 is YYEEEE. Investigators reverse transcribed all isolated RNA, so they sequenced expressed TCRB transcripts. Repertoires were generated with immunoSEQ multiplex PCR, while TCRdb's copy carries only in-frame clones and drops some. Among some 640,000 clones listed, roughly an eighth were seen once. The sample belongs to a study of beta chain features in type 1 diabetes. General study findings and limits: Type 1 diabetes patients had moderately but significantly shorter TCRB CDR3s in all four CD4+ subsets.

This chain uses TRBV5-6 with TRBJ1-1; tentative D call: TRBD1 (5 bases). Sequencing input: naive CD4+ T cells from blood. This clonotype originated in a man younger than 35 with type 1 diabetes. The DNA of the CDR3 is TGTGCCAGCAGCTTGCCCATCAGGGAAAACACTGAAGCTTTCTTT. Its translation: CASSLPIRENTEAFF.